Sequencing of this TCR beta chain was carried out in a study of T cells in narcolepsy (dated by TCRdb to 2017 to 2018). Turning to the overall study: Patients with narcolepsy type 1 or type 2 (NT1, NT2) and healthy control donors were enrolled in the study. The study sought autoreactive T cells targeting hypocretin neuron self-antigens (hypocretin, TRIB2) in narcolepsy patients, using TCR Vbeta sequencing to track clonotypes in blood and CSF. Points the paper makes about the study in general: Some blood memory CD4+ repertoires from patients and controls contained no sequences matching autoreactive T cell clones. HCRT-specific and TRIB2-specific autoreactive clonotypes were highlighted in plots that compared CD4+ T cell clonotypes in CSF versus blood from the same patient. Patients and controls had comparable numbers of sequenced blood memory CD4+ clonotypes, averaging about 40,000 and 30,000, respectively. Autoreactive clonotypes were reported to be detected serially in the blood of the same patients and of different patients, but not in the blood of healthy controls.

A word on this clone: The target of this receptor is not known. Nothing much larger sits one base from this clone, and base qualities are not available.

For TCR Vbeta sequencing, memory CD4+ T cells were sorted ex vivo from the peripheral blood of both healthy controls and narcolepsy patients. The library was produced with the immunoSEQ multiplex PCR assay. TCRdb stores this immuneACCESS table with in-frame sequences only. Part of the clones is absent; in the studies checked, under half of the shortfall reflects unresolved V genes, and no reason is known for the rest. A total of 25,000 to 35,000 clones appear in this sample, roughly 87% of them only once. Of the sample, around 2.6% falls within the top ten clones. CDR1 LGHNA and CDR2 YNFKEQ were looked up in the germline V gene. Relative to germline, V is 3 bases shorter and J is 0 bases shorter, with 11 bases between their ends. The CDR3 numbers 16 residues from cysteine through phenylalanine. The DNA shown is the 48-base CDR3, in frame from base 1.

The sequenced sample consisted of CD45RA- memory CD4+ T cells from PBMCs. The cell subset or site tag for this specimen amounts to: memory T cells sorted ex vivo from peripheral blood. The receptor chain draws on TRBV4-2 and TRBJ1-4, and possibly TRBD1, on 5 matching bases. The sequence was obtained from a human donor with narcolepsy. The nucleotides are TGTGCCAGCAGCCAGGTCGAGACAGCAACTAATGAAAAACTGTTTTTT. It translates as CASSQVETATNEKLFF.